A single sample is the source of the 13 T cell receptor beta chains below, sequenced in a study of T cell responses to AZD1222 COVID-19 vaccine. Repertoires were generated with immunoSEQ multiplex PCR, while TCRdb's copy carries only in-frame clones and drops some. The table has roughly 100,000 clones, 85% to 90% seen once; the top ten hold 5% to 6%. The source was peripheral blood, collected on day 0 of AZD1222 vaccination. These receptors originate from an adult in good health.

The chain couples TRBV9 to TRBJ2-3; D perhaps matches TRBD1 (6 bases). Trimming took 4 bases from V and 2 from J, leaving 17 bases between them. This CDR3 comprises 16 residues. Germline assignment: CDR1 SGDLS and CDR2 YYNGEE. CDR3 sequence: CASSYARGRVTDTQYF. The CDR3, as DNA: TGTGCCAGCAGCTATGCCAGGGGTAGGGTCACAGATACGCAGTATTTT.

The chain carries TRBV14 and TRBJ2-3, with 14 bases matching TRBD2. With V trimmed by 3 bases and J by 6 bases, 8 bases remained unmatched. Per germline, CDR1 SGHDN and CDR2 FVKESK. The CDR3 is made up of 17 amino acids. The CDR3 reads CASSHPVTSGGADTQYF. CDR3 bases: TGTGCCAGCAGCCACCCGGTGACTAGCGGGGGGGCGGATACGCAGTATTTT.

A word on this clone: Distinct nucleotide sequences in the sample also encode this CDR3. V is TRBV19 and J is TRBJ1-1; no definite D call. CDR3 length equals 13 residues. V lost 3 bases to trimming and J lost 4 bases, with 9 bases between them. Per the germline V gene, CDR1 is LNHDA and CDR2 is SQIVND (reference sequence). CDR3: CASSIGGSTEAFF. In nucleotides, the CDR3 is TGTGCCAGTAGTATCGGAGGGTCCACTGAAGCTTTCTTT.

J is TRBJ2-7 and V is TRBV5-4; the D is unclear. CDR1 is SGHNT, CDR2 YYREEE, per germline (reference sequence). This CDR3 comprises 12 residues. V shed 0 bases and J shed 6 bases, with 7 bases lying between them. Here the CDR3 DNA reads TGTGCCAGCAGCTTGGAGGGCCCCGAGCAGTACTTC. Translating gives CASSLEGPEQYF.

V gene TRBV7-6 combines with J gene TRBJ1-4, with 9 bases identical to TRBD1. The CDR3 loop spans 15 amino acids. Germline assignment: CDR1 SGHVS and CDR2 FNYEAQ. J lost 7 bases, V lost 2 bases, and 5 bases had no gene match. In DNA form, the CDR3 reads TGTGCCAGCAGCTTAATTGAGACAGGGGGTGAAAAACTGTTTTTT. This encodes CASSLIETGGEKLFF.

The rearrangement links TRBV5-1 to TRBJ2-3; TRBD1 matches at 7 bases. With 5 bases clipped from V and 2 bases from J, the junction kept 2 bases outside the gene matches. CDR3 length equals 13 residues. Germline assignment: CDR1 SGHRS and CDR2 YFSETQ. The CDR3 protein is CASRGTATDTQYF. The CDR3 DNA is TGCGCCAGCAGGGGGACAGCCACAGATACGCAGTATTTT.

This chain connects TRBV10-3 to TRBJ2-1; D perhaps matches TRBD2 (6 bases). This CDR3 has 14 residues. V shed 4 bases and J shed 6 bases, with 13 bases lying between them. Germline V gives CDR1 ENHRY, CDR2 SYGVKD. CDR3 sequence: CAISVGGGSNEQFF. In DNA form, the CDR3 reads TGTGCCATCAGTGTTGGGGGAGGAAGCAATGAGCAGTTCTTC.

This clone was observed a few times. The rearrangement uses TRBV6-5 and TRBJ2-1; D gene unclear. CDR3 length: 15 residues. Looked up from germline, CDR1 is MNHEY and CDR2 is SVGAGI. V was pared by 2 bases and J by 0 bases, with 8 bases between. DNA for the CDR3: TGTGCCAGCAGTTACGGGGATCTCTCCTACAATGAGCAGTTCTTC. This encodes CASSYGDLSYNEQFF.

J is TRBJ1-1 and V is TRBV7-3, with 8 positions matching TRBD1. This CDR3 comprises 13 residues. Germline V lookup: CDR1 SGHTA, CDR2 FQGTGA. V gave up 5 bases and J gave up 7 bases; unmatched junction bases: 6. CDR3 sequence reads: CASSQGTGGEAFF. The DNA for the CDR3 is TGTGCCAGCAGCCAGGGGACAGGTGGTGAAGCTTTCTTT.

The chain couples TRBV10-3 to TRBJ1-5, with D unresolved. Trimming pared 8 bases from V and 8 bases from J, leaving 4 bases between. Per the germline V gene, CDR1 is ENHRY and CDR2 is SYGVKD. The CDR3 covers 9 residues. CDR3 sequence (DNA): TGTGCCATCGGGGAGCCCCAGCATTTT. Translation gives CAIGEPQHF.

The DNA of the CDR3 is TGTGCCAGCAGCAAAGATAAGGACTCCTACGAGCAGTACTTC. As protein: CASSKDKDSYEQYF. The chain carries TRBV21-1 and TRBJ2-7. TRBV21-1 is termed a pseudogene. This CDR3 comprises 14 residues.

The chain is built from TRBV3-1 (or the pseudogene TRBV3-2) and TRBJ1-4; 8 bases align to TRBD1. The CDR3 length is 15 residues. Looked up from germline, CDR1 is LGHDT and CDR2 is YNNKEL (reference sequence). V lost 2 bases and J lost 7; bases outside the gene matches: 6. The CDR3 coding sequence is TGTGCCAGCAGCCAAAGGACAGGGTGGGTTGAAAAACTGTTTTTT. This sequence encodes CASSQRTGWVEKLFF.

This clone occurred a few times. The V gene is TRBV7-8, the J gene TRBJ2-2, with unresolved D. Trimming removed 4 bases at V and 8 bases at J, with 11 bases between. This CDR3 contains 13 residues. Looked up from germline, CDR1 is SGHVS and CDR2 is FQNEAQ. The CDR3 DNA follows: TGTGCCAGCAGCTCAGGCAGGAAGGGGGAGCTGTTTTTT. It codes for CASSSGRKGELFF.